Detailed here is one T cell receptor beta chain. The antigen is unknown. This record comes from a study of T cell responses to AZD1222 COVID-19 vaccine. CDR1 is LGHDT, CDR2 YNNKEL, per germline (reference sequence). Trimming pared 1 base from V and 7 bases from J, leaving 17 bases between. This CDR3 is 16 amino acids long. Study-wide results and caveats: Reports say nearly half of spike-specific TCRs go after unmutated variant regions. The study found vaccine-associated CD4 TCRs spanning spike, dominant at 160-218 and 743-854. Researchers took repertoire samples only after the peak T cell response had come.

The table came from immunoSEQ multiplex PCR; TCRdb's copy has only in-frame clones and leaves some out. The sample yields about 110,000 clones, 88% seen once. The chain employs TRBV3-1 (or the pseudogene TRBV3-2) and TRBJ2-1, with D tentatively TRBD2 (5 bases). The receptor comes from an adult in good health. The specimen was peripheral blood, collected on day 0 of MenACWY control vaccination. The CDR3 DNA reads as TGTGCCAGCAGCCAAGTGGGTATAGCGTCCGGGAATGAGCAGTTCTTC. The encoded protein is CASSQVGIASGNEQFF.